This TCR beta chain was identified in a study of control samples from healthy donors and cancer patients. This CDR3 spans 12 amino acids. The germline V gene encodes CDR1 LGHDT and CDR2 YNNKEL (reference sequence). Between the trimmed V and J ends, which lost 6 bases and 5 bases, there was a span of 11 bases. Sequencing was performed with immunoSEQ multiplex PCR; in TCRdb, only in-frame clones are kept and a portion is missing. The sample records some 150,000 clones, 94% being singletons. The chain joins TRBV3-1 (or the pseudogene TRBV3-2) to TRBJ2-7; D unclear. The clonotype comes from a man aged 55 to 70 with colorectal cancer. The sequencing sample was made of PBMCs. The CDR3 reads CASRGTRHEQYF. The CDR3 DNA reads TGTGCCAGCAGAGGCACGAGACACGAGCAGTACTTC.